The source of this T cell receptor beta chain is a study of blood T cell repertoires in COVID-19. Clones were sequenced by immunoSEQ multiplex PCR, and TCRdb holds only the in-frame ones, with some missing. Found here are 150,000 or so clones, around 82% of them singletons; the top ten hold around 15%. From germline, CDR1 is MNHEY and CDR2 SMNVEV (reference sequence). This CDR3 contains 15 residues. Trimming removed 5 bases from V and 2 bases from J; junction bases left unmatched: 4. The chain joins TRBV27 to TRBJ2-7; TRBD2 matches at 12 bases. Sequenced: peripheral blood. The source is a human donor with acute or convalescent COVID-19. The donor label of this sample is uncertain. The CDR3: CASSNRLAGAYEQYF. CDR3 nucleotides: TGTGCCAGCAGTAACAGACTAGCGGGGGCCTACGAGCAGTACTTC.